Below, 25 T cell receptor beta chains from the same sample are listed, as sequenced in a study of OX40 agonist ivuxolimab in advanced cancers. Sequencing was performed with immunoSEQ multiplex PCR; in TCRdb, only in-frame clones are kept and a portion is missing. Of roughly 110,000 clones in the sample, about 91% were seen once. Sample: CD4+ or CD8+ T cells sorted from blood, taken in a trial of the OX40 agonist ivuxolimab. All receptors come from an adult with an advanced solid tumor such as melanoma, head and neck, liver or kidney cancer.

The chain has TRBV19 and TRBJ2-1; D call uncertain. Between the trimmed V and J ends, which lost 3 bases and 5 bases, there was a span of 11 bases. Germline-derived CDR1 and CDR2 are LNHDA and SQIVND (reference sequence). This CDR3 region has 14 residues. The CDR3 spells CASSISPGNNEQFF. DNA for the CDR3: TGTGCCAGTAGTATCTCTCCGGGCAACAATGAGCAGTTCTTC.

This rearrangement joins TRBV7-2 to TRBJ2-3; tentatively, D is TRBD2 (7 bases). V was cut by 5 bases and J by 1 base, with 10 bases left in between. Per the germline V gene, CDR1 is SGHTA and CDR2 is FQGNSA. This CDR3 region has 14 residues. DNA of the CDR3: TGTGCCAGCAGCCAAGGGGGGGGCACAGATACGCAGTATTTT. Its protein product is CASSQGGGTDTQYF.

V is TRBV28 and J is TRBJ2-7; TRBD2 is a possible D gene (5 bases). Trimming removed 3 bases from V and 6 bases from J, with 12 bases in between. The CDR3 contains 13 residues. Germline V CDR1 and CDR2: MDHEN, SYDVKM. The CDR3 coding sequence is TGTGCCAGCAGTTTGTGGCTAGGGAGCGAGCAGTACTTC. Protein: CASSLWLGSEQYF.

The chain employs TRBV29-1 and TRBJ2-7; D not resolved. Per germline, CDR1 SQVTM and CDR2 ANQGSEA. This CDR3 has 13 amino acids. The V end lost 7 bases, the J end lost 5 bases, and 18 bases lay between the germline ends. This CDR3 reads CSASVDWGDEQYF. The CDR3 nucleotides read TGCAGCGCCTCGGTCGACTGGGGTGACGAGCAGTACTTC.

The CDR3: CASSLSDTQYF. In DNA, the CDR3 is TGTGCCAGCAGCTTGTCCGATACGCAGTATTTT. The chain recombines TRBV5-6 with TRBJ2-3, with no clear D. Trimming removed 1 base from V and 6 bases from J, with 3 bases in between. CDR1 and CDR2 from the germline V gene are SGHDT and YYEEEE. The CDR3 loop spans 11 amino acids.

This clone showed up just a few times. V gene TRBV6-1 combines with J gene TRBJ2-7, with D perhaps TRBD2 (7 bases). V gave up 3 bases and J gave up 3 bases, with 21 bases separating them. The CDR3 extends over 17 amino acids. The germline CDR1 and CDR2 sequences are MNHNS and SASEGT. In DNA form, the CDR3 reads TGTGCCAGCAGTGATAAGGGTTGGGGGGGCCCAGGCTACGAGCAGTACTTC. Encoded protein: CASSDKGWGGPGYEQYF.

The CDR3: CASSFLQDYNEQFF. For the CDR3, the DNA is TGTGCCAGCAGTTTTCTCCAGGACTACAATGAGCAGTTCTTC. The chain recombines TRBV28 with TRBJ2-1, with D unresolved. V was shortened by 3 bases and J by 3 bases, with 9 bases between the two germline ends. Germline assignment: CDR1 MDHEN and CDR2 SYDVKM. This CDR3 has 14 residues.

The chain joins TRBV11-2 to TRBJ2-5; the D is unclear. TRBJ2-7 matches the DNA end more closely, so the J call is doubtful. Germline V gene lookup returns CDR1 SGHAT and CDR2 FQNNGV. This CDR3 contains 13 residues. CDR3 sequence (DNA): TGTGCCAGCAGCTTAGACGCGGCTTACGAGCAGTACTTC. It specifies CASSLDAAYEQYF.

The genes are TRBV29-1 and TRBJ1-1; D may be TRBD1 (6 bases). This CDR3 has 12 residues. Trimming stripped 8 bases from V and 3 bases from J, with 13 bases between. Germline assignment: CDR1 SQVTM and CDR2 ANQGSEA. The CDR3: CSTKEGDTEAFF. The CDR3, as DNA: TGCAGCACAAAGGAGGGGGACACTGAAGCTTTCTTT.

The chain is built from TRBV7-2 and TRBJ1-6, with D maybe TRBD1 (6 bases). Looked up from germline, CDR1 is SGHTA and CDR2 is FQGNSA. CDR3 size: 17 residues. Deletions cut 0 bases from V and 3 bases from J, with 12 bases between. CDR3 sequence: CASSLALDSVYNSPLHF. CDR3 bases: TGTGCCAGCAGCTTAGCCCTGGACAGCGTCTATAATTCACCCCTCCACTTT.

This chain connects TRBV28 to TRBJ1-4; TRBD1 is a possible D gene (5 bases). CDR1 and CDR2 from the germline V gene are MDHEN and SYDVKM. Trimming cost V 2 bases and J 7 bases, with 20 bases left between them. The CDR3 consists of 17 residues. Here the CDR3 DNA reads TGTGCCAGCAGTTTAACGGGGCAGGGAAGAAGAGTTGAAAAACTGTTTTTT. Its protein product is CASSLTGQGRRVEKLFF.

The chain links TRBV28 to TRBJ1-1; D unresolved. V was cut by 9 bases and J by 8 bases, with 19 bases left in between. Germline V lookup: CDR1 MDHEN, CDR2 SYDVKM. The CDR3 is made up of 13 amino acids. CDR3 sequence (DNA): TGTGCCAGTCGTATTTCCGGGAGGCGCGAAGCTTTCTTT. It yields the protein CASRISGRREAFF.

This rearrangement joins TRBV6-5 to TRBJ2-1, with D uncertain. Germline CDR1 MNHEY, CDR2 SVGAGI. This CDR3 is built from 15 residues. The V end was cut by 5 bases, the J end by 12 bases, with 23 bases between. This chain's CDR3 is CASSPRVERVALQFF. CDR3 nucleotide sequence: TGTGCCAGCAGTCCCAGAGTAGAAAGAGTAGCTCTGCAGTTCTTC.

This clone was seen once. J is TRBJ2-5 and V is TRBV27; a weak D match, TRBD1 (6 bases). The DNA end favors TRBJ2-7, so the J call may be wrong. The CDR3 totals 14 residues. The germline V gene encodes CDR1 MNHEY and CDR2 SMNVEV (reference sequence). The CDR3 is CATITARGGGEQYF. The CDR3 coding sequence is TGTGCCACCATCACCGCGCGAGGGGGTGGCGAGCAGTACTTC.

The chain has TRBV5-1 and TRBJ1-4, with D unresolved. This CDR3 spans 15 amino acids. Trimming took 0 bases from V and 3 from J, leaving 9 bases between them. The germline V gene encodes CDR1 SGHRS and CDR2 YFSETQ. The CDR3 DNA follows: TGCGCCAGCAGCTTGGCAGGCTCGTCTAATGAAAAACTGTTTTTT. It codes for CASSLAGSSNEKLFF.

This chain connects TRBV7-9 to TRBJ2-5; the D gene could be TRBD1 or TRBD2 (6 bases each). The CDR3 is made up of 16 amino acids. V shed 5 bases and J shed 5 bases, with 21 bases lying between them. In germline, CDR1 is SEHNR, CDR2 FQNEAQ (reference sequence). The CDR3 DNA reads as TGTGCCAGCAGCCCCGAGAGCCGGGGGCCAGGGGAGACCCAGTACTTC. Its protein is CASSPESRGPGETQYF.

The chain links TRBV9 to TRBJ2-2; a possible D gene is TRBD1 (6 bases). Trimming took 0 bases from V and 0 from J, leaving 12 bases between them. This CDR3 is built from 17 residues. Germline CDR1 and CDR2: SGDLS and YYNGEE. The CDR3 bases are TGTGCCAGCAGCGTAGGCCGAGGGGGTACGAACACCGGGGAGCTGTTTTTT. As protein: CASSVGRGGTNTGELFF.

The chain has TRBV28 and TRBJ2-3, with D possibly matching TRBD1 (6 bases). Germline CDR1 is MDHEN and CDR2 is SYDVKM. Trimming took off 6 bases at V and 4 bases at J, with 11 bases between the two ends. The CDR3 consists of 13 residues. The CDR3, as DNA: TGTGCCAGCAGGCCCACAGGGTCAGATACGCAGTATTTT. Translating it yields CASRPTGSDTQYF.

The chain carries TRBV2 and TRBJ1-4; TRBD1 might be the D (5 bases). The CDR3 has 14 amino acids. CDR1 and CDR2 (germline): SNHLY, FYNNEI. Trimming cost V 2 bases and J 7 bases, with 11 bases left between them. DNA for the CDR3: TGTGCCAGCAGTGAACACAGGTCGGGTGAAAAACTGTTTTTT. It specifies CASSEHRSGEKLFF.

The chain couples TRBV7-9 to TRBJ2-7; 8 nucleotides agree with TRBD2. Germline CDR1 SEHNR, CDR2 FQNEAQ (reference sequence). The J segment lost 0 bases and the V segment lost 5 bases, leaving 9 bases of the junction unmatched. CDR3 length equals 16 residues. The CDR3 region is CASSTTKREPSYEQYF. The CDR3 region has the DNA TGTGCCAGCAGCACAACAAAGCGGGAGCCCTCCTACGAGCAGTACTTC. Using reference TRBV7-9 and TRBJ2-7 for the parts outside the CDR3, the full variable domain is DTGVSQNPRHKITKRGQNVTFRCDPISEHNRLYWYRQTLGQGPEFLTYFQNEAQLEKSRLLSDRFSAERPKGSFSTLEIQRTEQGDSAMYLCASSTTKREPSYEQYFGPGTRLTVT.

The chain recombines TRBV7-8 with TRBJ1-1, with D tentatively TRBD1 (6 bases). CDR1 and CDR2 from the germline V gene are SGHVS and FQNEAQ. V lost 5 bases to trimming and J lost 1 base, with 20 bases between them. The CDR3 is made up of 17 amino acids. CDR3 DNA sequence: TGTGCCAGCAGCCTATTGACAGGCGCTTCTAAGAACACTGAAGCTTTCTTT. The encoded protein is CASSLLTGASKNTEAFF.

V usage is TRBV19 and J usage is TRBJ1-2; possible D gene TRBD1, 5 bases. The V end lost 7 bases, the J end lost 8 bases, and 20 bases lay between the germline ends. The CDR3 has 14 residues. Germline loops: CDR1 LNHDA, CDR2 SQIVND (reference sequence). The CDR3 region has the DNA TGTGCCAGTACCCCCGGGCCAGGGACTGGAGGCTACACCTTC. It translates to CASTPGPGTGGYTF.

The chain couples TRBV2 to TRBJ1-2; D is undetermined. Trimming stripped 1 base from V and 0 bases from J, with 15 bases between. The CDR3 spans 17 residues. Germline-derived CDR1 and CDR2 are SNHLY and FYNNEI. Here the CDR3 reads CASSEDRLPTANYGYTF. The DNA for the CDR3 is TGTGCCAGCAGTGAAGACCGATTGCCTACAGCTAACTATGGCTACACCTTC.

This sequence joins TRBV28 and TRBJ1-2, with D possibly TRBD1 on 6 matching bases. The CDR3 consists of 14 residues. CDR1 and CDR2 (germline): MDHEN, SYDVKM. V was pared by 7 bases and J by 2 bases, with 14 bases between. The CDR3 protein is CASTTSGQNYGYTF. The CDR3 bases are TGTGCCAGCACAACCTCGGGACAAAACTATGGCTACACCTTC.

This clone was detected a few times. The V and J genes are TRBV5-1 and TRBJ1-3; D gene ambiguous. The CDR3 spans 16 residues. V lost 4 bases and J 2 bases, leaving 16 bases between the germline ends. Germline CDR1 is SGHRS and CDR2 is YFSETQ. CDR3 protein: CASSPGHEGTGNTIYF. CDR3 nucleotide sequence: TGCGCCAGCAGCCCGGGCCACGAGGGTACTGGAAACACCATATATTTT.